The 7 T cell receptor beta chains reported below all come from one sample, sequenced in a study of tumor-infiltrating lymphocytes in primary liver carcinoma. The template, about 540 ng total RNA, yielded TCR beta cDNA made with a constant-region primer. Three nested multiplex PCR rounds of slightly modified ARM-PCR generated TCR beta libraries. In the first two PCR rounds, TRBV1-TRBV30 forward primers were paired with a C-beta reverse primer, and each round lasted approximately 9 cycles. TCRdb ran MiXCR on the multiplex PCR reads and lists one entry per CDR3 protein. The repertoire holds around 190,000 distinct CDR3 sequences, around four fifths seen once, with 15% to 20% in the top ten. DNA and RNA were both co-extracted from 20-30 mg of bulk tissue that had not been sorted. Material for sequencing was tumor tissue from primary liver carcinoma. All receptors derive from a man aged 35 to 55 with primary liver carcinoma and hepatitis B virus infection.

This clonotype was seen once. A much larger clone sits a single nucleotide away, making a read error possible. CDR3 nucleotides: TGTGCCAGCAGGGGGGACAGGGGCACTGGAAACACCATGTATTTT. Protein sequence: CASRGDRGTGNTMYF. This chain uses TRBV25-1 with TRBJ1-3; TRBD1 matches at 10 bases. The CDR3 consists of 15 residues. CDR1 and CDR2 (germline): MGHDK, SYGVNS.

Turning to this clonotype: The junction does not match germline at one end; this may be a read error. This chain connects TRBV4-3 to TRBJ2-2, with TRBD2 as a possible D gene (5 bases). The CDR3 is 16 residues long. Germline V CDR1 and CDR2: LGHNA, YSLEER. CDR3 protein: CASSQDEGTNTGELFF. The CDR3, as DNA: TGCGCCAGCAGCCAAGATGAGGGAACGAACACCGGGGAGCTGTTCTTT.

Turning to this clonotype: In this CDR3 the conserved last residue, phenylalanine or tryptophan, is missing, so a read error is likely. The limits of the CDR3 on the DNA are not certain, so only TCRdb's listed CDR3 is given. The chain has TRBV11-2 and TRBJ2-2. The germline CDR1 and CDR2 sequences are SGHAT and FQNNGV. Counting both end residues, the CDR3 totals 17 amino acids. The CDR3 here is CANSLNHRGRDTGELFI.

This rearrangement joins TRBV5-4 to TRBJ1-4; the D is unclear. The V and J ends lost 5 bases and 1 base respectively, with 12 bases between them. The CDR3 length is 15 residues. Germline V gives CDR1 SGHNT, CDR2 YYREEE (reference sequence). The CDR3 DNA reads TGTGCCAGCAGTTCAGGCGGCGGAACTAATGAAAAACTGTTTTTT. It encodes CASSSGGGTNEKLFF.

In regard to this clonotype: The final CDR3 position lacks the conserved phenylalanine or tryptophan, pointing to a likely read error. This sequence joins TRBV4-3 and TRBJ1-5, with D perhaps TRBD1 (6 bases). The CDR3 loop spans 14 amino acids. Germline values: CDR1 LGHNA, CDR2 YSLEER. The CDR3 protein is CASSQDRGGQPQHI. CDR3 coding DNA: TGTGCCAGCAGCCAAGATCGAGGGGGTCAGCCCCAGCATATT.

As concerns this clonotype: One junction end does not reproduce the germline sequence, and a read error may be involved. The chain combines TRBV6-6 with TRBJ2-7; D unresolved. Per the germline V gene, CDR1 is MNHNY and CDR2 is SVGAGI (reference sequence). The CDR3 is 12 residues long. The CDR3 region is CASSPGAGDQYF. The CDR3 DNA reads as TGCGCCAGCAGCCCCGGAGCAGGCGACCAGTACTTC.

Comment on this clonotype: Because it lacks the conserved phenylalanine or tryptophan at the end, this CDR3 is likely a read error. This chain connects TRBV11-2 to TRBJ1-4, with D perhaps TRBD1 (6 bases). The CDR3 extends over 14 amino acids. Germline V gene sequence: CDR1 SGHAT, CDR2 FQNNGV. CDR3 sequence (DNA): TGCGCCAGCAGCTTAGATTTTGGGGGGCTCAGGCTGTTTGTT. This codes for CASSLDFGGLRLFV.